Below, one T cell receptor beta chain is given with its context. The germline V gene encodes CDR1 GTSNPN and CDR2 SVGIG (reference sequence). CDR3 length equals 15 residues. V dropped 3 bases and J dropped 3 bases, with 17 bases sitting between them. This entry is derived from a study of shared T cell receptors in the human thymus. Assay used: immunoSEQ multiplex PCR; TCRdb lists only in-frame clones, some missing. The repertoire holds 550,000 to 800,000 clones, with 70% to 90% as singletons. These data also formed part of another study, on human thymus T cells.

This chain connects TRBV30 to TRBJ2-5; D possibly corresponds to TRBD2 (6 bases). Input material: thymocytes. The clonotype was recovered from a girl under three years old with a congenital heart defect. CDR3 nucleotide sequence: TGTGCCTGGAGCTGGATGGGACTGACCGAAGAGACCCAGTACTTC. Translated: CAWSWMGLTEETQYF.